This TCR beta chain emerged from a study of CXCR3-negative and CXCR3-positive naive CD8 T cells. Whole-study findings and limits: For memory CD8+ cells diversity was much lower, but both naive subsets had comparably high diversity.

In the case of this clonotype: Its antigen is as yet unknown.

Germline V gives CDR1 DFQATT, CDR2 SNEGSKA (reference sequence). There are 15 residues in the CDR3. Through 5' RACE with UMI labels, the TRB cDNA libraries were prepared. TCRdb reprocessed the 5' RACE reads and stores each CDR3 protein as one record, lacking DNA. The sample totals about 66,000 distinct CDR3 sequences. The receptor's source is a human donor in good health. Some clones in this sample may be carry-over from other donors' samples. The chain uses TRBV20-1 and TRBJ2-1; the TRBD1 assignment by TCRdb is unverifiable without DNA. Material for sequencing was naive CXCR3- CD8+ T cells from blood. Subset indicated: CD45RO-CCR7+CD27+CD95- naive CD8+ T cells lacking CXCR3 (TNR3-). CDR3 protein: CSVPGTVRRSYEQFF.